This T cell receptor (beta chain) was identified in a study of OX40 agonist ivuxolimab in advanced cancers. As for the study in general: Among those treated, three patients had partial responses, one with hepatocellular carcinoma and two with cutaneous melanoma.

The CDR3 runs 14 residues. With 5 bases clipped from V and 4 bases from J, the junction kept 4 bases outside the gene matches. CDR1 and CDR2 from the germline V gene are SEHNR and FQNEAQ (reference sequence). Libraries were prepared by immunoSEQ multiplex PCR; TCRdb keeps only in-frame clonotypes and omits some of them. The table lists about 70,000 clones, about 90% of them singletons. The TCR comes from an adult with an advanced solid tumor such as melanoma, head and neck, liver or kidney cancer. The V call is TRBV7-9, the J call TRBJ2-3; 9 positions match TRBD2. The sequences come from CD4+ or CD8+ T cells sorted from blood, collected in a trial of the OX40 agonist ivuxolimab. The CDR3 loop reads CASSPGTSPDTQYF. Written as DNA, the CDR3 is TGTGCCAGCAGCCCGGGGACTAGCCCAGATACGCAGTATTTT.